This TCR beta chain was sequenced in a study of blood T cell repertoires in COVID-19 (TCRdb year 2020). A note on the overall study: Samples from collaborators originated in the United States, Italy and Spain and spanned both the acute and convalescent phases of COVID-19. Sample metadata almost always included a de-identified subject ID, COVID-19 status, age in years and sex. The prospective study material was composed of cDNA or gDNA derived from T cells, B-cell-depleted T cells, or PBMCs. HLA class I and class II types, where available, came from metadata supplied by the sample provider rather than from assay-based typing. The repertoires were released in a freely available public database intended as a resource for research on the immune response to SARS-CoV-2. The samples were drawn from two sources: the first 160 participants of the ongoing ImmuneRACE study, and 950 to 1,500 subjects contributed by 6 global collaborators. Deeply sampled blood TCRbeta repertoires from subjects exposed to, actively infected with, or recovered from COVID-19 were included in the dataset.

The germline V gene sets CDR1 to MDHEN and CDR2 to SYDVKM. Unmatched junction bases come to 5, with V trimmed by 6 bases and J by 0 bases. The CDR3 goes from the cysteine to the phenylalanine over 15 residues. Only the CDR3 DNA stays, 45 bases, in frame from base 1. Regarding this clone: Its recognized antigen is unknown. Base-call qualities are not available, and no considerably larger clone is one nucleotide away.

The immunoSEQ Assay, a bias-controlled multiplex PCR, was used to amplify TCRbeta CDR3 regions from genomic DNA. As for how the authors treated the data: The number of nucleated cells in each sample was estimated from the amplification of reference gene primers within the assay. To quantify the absolute abundance of each unique TCRbeta CDR3 rearrangement, sequence reads were collapsed and filtered. For each sample, productive Simpson clonality was calculated by taking the square root of Simpson's diversity index across productive rearrangements. In its TCRdb copy, this immuneACCESS table keeps in-frame sequences only and misses some clones. Where compared with another copy, unresolved V genes explain less than half of these, and the others have no known cause. Clone size and the V and J calls come from that table; the DNA yielded D and trimming. In all, the sample holds approximately 18,000 clones, and roughly 77% of those were seen once. The ten largest make up roughly 8% of the sample.

The collaborating institutions used their own protocols to collect whole blood in K2EDTA tubes. For TCRbeta analysis, collaborators shipped samples in one of three forms: frozen whole blood, isolated PBMCs, or DNA extracted from either of those sample types. What the authors observed across the whole study: Clinical and demographic metadata were provided uncurated, with the amount varying by source and participant.

The sequence joins TRBV28 to TRBJ1-3; 7 bases in the junction line up with TRBD1. The sample taken for sequencing was peripheral blood. The clonotype comes from a man aged 55 to 70 with acute or convalescent COVID-19. The nucleotides read TGTGCCAGCAGCTCAGGGGGTAGCTCTGGAAACACCATATATTTT. Its translation reads: CASSSGGSSGNTIYF.